The 29 T cell receptor beta chains in this list originate from one sample, sequenced in a study of OX40 agonist ivuxolimab in advanced cancers. The assay was immunoSEQ multiplex PCR, and TCRdb's table has in-frame clones only and misses some. The sample has around 67,000 clones; 75% to 85% are singletons. Sequenced here: CD4+ or CD8+ T cells sorted from blood, sampled in a trial of the OX40 agonist ivuxolimab. The receptors stem from an adult with an advanced solid tumor such as melanoma, head and neck, liver or kidney cancer.

The rearrangement links TRBV18 to TRBJ2-7; no clear D gene. With 3 bases removed from V and 6 bases from J, the gap between germline ends came to 12 bases. CDR1 is KGHSH, CDR2 LQKENI, per germline. The CDR3 consists of 13 residues. This chain's CDR3 is CASSPSSLSEQYF. The CDR3 DNA is TGTGCCAGCTCACCGTCGTCGTTAAGCGAGCAGTACTTC. Together with reference TRBV18 and TRBJ2-7, the CDR3 gives the full variable domain: NAGVMQNPRHLVRRRGQEARLRCSPMKGHSHVYWYRQLPEEGLKFMVYLQKENIIDESGMPKERFSAEFPKEGPSILRIQQVVRGDSAAYFCASSPSSLSEQYFGPGTRLTVT.

The chain joins TRBV19 to TRBJ1-2, with D perhaps matching TRBD1 (6 bases). Looked up from germline, CDR1 is LNHDA and CDR2 is SQIVND (reference sequence). The germline V and J ends were trimmed by 3 bases and 4 bases, with 15 bases remaining between them. The length of the CDR3 is 15 residues. CDR3 sequence (DNA): TGTGCCAGTAGTATTAGGGGGAACAGGGCCTATGGCTACACCTTC. It yields the protein CASSIRGNRAYGYTF. The complete variable domain, with remaining parts taken from reference TRBV19 and TRBJ1-2, reads DGGITQSPKYLFRKEGQNVTLSCEQNLNHDAMYWYRQDPGQGLRLIYYSQIVNDFQKGDIAEGYSVSREKKESFPLTVTSAQKNPTAFYLCASSIRGNRAYGYTFGSGTRLTVV.

The V call is TRBV6-1, the J call TRBJ1-6, with 9 bases aligning to TRBD1. Germline V gene lookup returns CDR1 MNHNS and CDR2 SASEGT. There are 14 residues in the CDR3. V trimming: 5 bases; J trimming: 7 bases; junction bases outside the gene matches: 3. CDR3 loop: CASSNRGQNSPLHF. Written as DNA, the CDR3 is TGTGCCAGCAGTAACAGGGGGCAAAATTCACCCCTCCACTTT.

This clone appeared a few times. The chain recombines TRBV7-6 with TRBJ2-7; D not resolved. The CDR3 contains 12 residues. V dropped 1 base and J dropped 4 bases, with 5 bases sitting between them. Germline CDR1 reads SGHVS; CDR2 reads FNYEAQ. The CDR3 DNA sequence: TGTGCCAGCAGCTTAGGGGCGTACGAGCAGTACTTC. Residues: CASSLGAYEQYF.

V usage is TRBV28 and J usage is TRBJ1-1; D is unresolved. CDR1 is MDHEN, CDR2 SYDVKM, per germline. This CDR3 contains 14 residues. The V gene lost 1 base and the J gene lost 1 base, with 7 bases spanning the gap. The CDR3 nucleotides read TGTGCCAGCAGTTTATTAGGGCGGAACACTGAAGCTTTCTTT. Translating gives CASSLLGRNTEAFF.

This clone occurred many times. The J gene is TRBJ1-5, the V gene TRBV30; D is ambiguous. The CDR3 is made up of 13 amino acids. Trimming shortened V by 0 bases and J by 4 bases, and 7 bases separated the two germline ends. Per the germline V gene, CDR1 is GTSNPN and CDR2 is SVGIG (reference sequence). CDR3 nucleotide sequence: TGTGCCTGGAGTGTCCGAGGGAATCAGCCCCAGCATTTT. It specifies CAWSVRGNQPQHF.

The rearrangement links TRBV6-5 to TRBJ2-5, with D maybe TRBD1 (5 bases). The length of the CDR3 is 15 residues. Germline V gene lookup returns CDR1 MNHEY and CDR2 SVGAGI. The V end was cut by 0 bases, the J end by 5 bases, with 13 bases between. The CDR3 spells CASSYSRRQPETQYF. DNA for the CDR3: TGTGCCAGCAGTTACTCGAGGCGACAGCCGGAGACCCAGTACTTC.

V and J are TRBV6-6 and TRBJ1-1; D is unclear. CDR1 and CDR2 (germline): MNHNY, SVGAGI (reference sequence). This CDR3 has 11 residues. Trimming pared 4 bases from V and 8 bases from J, leaving 8 bases between. The CDR3 region is CASSSGREAFF. CDR3 sequence (DNA): TGTGCCAGCAGTTCCGGCAGGGAAGCTTTCTTT.

This clone appeared a few times. The chain is built from TRBV7-9 and TRBJ2-1; D not certain. V lost 1 base to trimming and J lost 10 bases, with 8 bases between them. This CDR3 has 12 residues. Germline values: CDR1 SEHNR, CDR2 FQNEAQ (reference sequence). CDR3 bases: TGTGCCAGCAGCTTAGTAGGGCCAGAGCAGTTCTTC. This gives the protein CASSLVGPEQFF.

This clone has only a few counts. CDR3 loop: CASSFTTTNTGELFF. As DNA, the CDR3 is TGCGCCAGCAGCTTCACTACGACGAACACCGGGGAGCTGTTTTTT. The chain uses TRBV5-1 and TRBJ2-2; D is unresolved. CDR3 length: 15 residues. Germline assignment: CDR1 SGHRS and CDR2 YFSETQ. Trimming pared 2 bases from V and 0 bases from J, leaving 8 bases between.

The gene calls are TRBV30 and TRBJ2-6, with TRBD1 matching 11 bases. Trimming removed 0 bases from V and 0 bases from J; junction bases left unmatched: 7. The CDR3 runs to 19 residues. CDR1 is GTSNPN, CDR2 SVGIG, per germline (reference sequence). The CDR3 nucleotides are TGTGCCTGGAGTGTAAGGTGGGGGACAGGGGGCTCTGGGGCCAACGTCCTGACTTTC. It is translated as CAWSVRWGTGGSGANVLTF.

The CDR3: CASSQGRGNNYGYTF. The CDR3 DNA sequence: TGCGCCAGCAGCCAAGGCAGGGGAAATAACTATGGCTACACCTTC. The gene calls are TRBV4-1 and TRBJ1-2, with D perhaps matching TRBD1 (6 bases). The CDR3 has 15 amino acids. CDR1 and CDR2 (germline): MGHRA, YSYEKL. Trimming removed 1 base at V and 1 base at J, with 10 bases between.

A remark on this clone: Other DNA sequences in the same sample also yield this CDR3. J is TRBJ2-5 and V is TRBV2, with D perhaps given as TRBD1 or TRBD2 (6 bases each). The V gene lost 0 bases and the J gene lost 4 bases, with 9 bases spanning the gap. The CDR3 is made up of 14 amino acids. In germline, CDR1 is SNHLY, CDR2 FYNNEI. The CDR3, as DNA: TGTGCCAGCAGTGAAGCTGGAGGGGGAGAGACCCAGTACTTC. Translated: CASSEAGGGETQYF.

The rearrangement joins TRBV27 to TRBJ2-3, with 10 bases that match TRBD2. The CDR3 has 16 amino acids. V trimming: 0 bases; J trimming: 5 bases; junction bases outside the gene matches: 5. Per germline, CDR1 MNHEY and CDR2 SMNVEV (reference sequence). The CDR3 sequence is CASSLSSGGAGDTQYF. The CDR3 region has the DNA TGTGCCAGCAGTTTATCGAGCGGGGGGGCGGGAGATACGCAGTATTTT.

J is TRBJ1-6 and V is TRBV30; D gene ambiguous. The CDR3 loop spans 13 amino acids. V dropped 0 bases and J dropped 7 bases, with 7 bases sitting between them. Germline values: CDR1 GTSNPN, CDR2 SVGIG (reference sequence). The CDR3 sequence: CAWSVGRNSPLHF. The DNA for the CDR3 is TGTGCCTGGAGTGTTGGACGGAATTCACCCCTCCACTTT.

This sequence joins TRBV5-4 and TRBJ2-7; 9 bases line up with TRBD1. Germline V CDR1 and CDR2: SGHNT, YYREEE (reference sequence). The CDR3 is made up of 16 amino acids. J lost 2 bases, V lost 4 bases, and 10 bases had no gene match. CDR3 in DNA: TGTGCCAGCAGCCCCCCGCCGGGACAGGGCCCCTACGAGCAGTACTTC. This codes for CASSPPPGQGPYEQYF.

This clone was counted between two and nine times. The CDR3 here is CASSVLTGDSPLHF. CDR3 sequence (DNA): TGCGCCAGCAGTGTACTCACAGGGGATTCACCCCTCCACTTT. The gene calls are TRBV10-2 and TRBJ1-6, with 7 bases aligning to TRBD1. This CDR3 is built from 14 residues. With V trimmed by 4 bases and J by 8 bases, 5 bases remained unmatched. The germline V gene has CDR1 WSHSY and CDR2 SAAADI.

This clone was observed a handful of times. This rearrangement joins TRBV5-1 to TRBJ2-7, with D unclear. Germline CDR1 is SGHRS and CDR2 is YFSETQ. The CDR3 length is 12 residues. Trimming took 6 bases from V and 3 from J, leaving 10 bases between them. DNA of the CDR3: TGCGCCAGCATCGGGCCTCGCTACGAGCAGTACTTC. This translates into CASIGPRYEQYF.

This chain uses TRBV7-6 with TRBJ2-7; D not resolved. The V end was cut by 8 bases, the J end by 0 bases, with 14 bases between. This CDR3 contains 14 residues. Germline CDR1 SGHVS, CDR2 FNYEAQ. The CDR3 DNA reads TGTGCCAGCGGTCTTAATCCGAACTCCTACGAGCAGTACTTC. This gives the protein CASGLNPNSYEQYF. The full variable domain, completed using reference TRBV7-6 and TRBJ2-7, is GAGVSQSPRYKVTKRGQDVALRCDPISGHVSLYWYRQALGQGPEFLTYFNYEAQQDKSGLPNDRFSAERPEGSISTLTIQRTEQRDSAMYRCASGLNPNSYEQYFGPGTRLTVT.

Points on this clone: Other DNA sequences of this sample code for an identical CDR3. This chain connects TRBV20-1 to TRBJ2-7; D remains ambiguous. V gave up 5 bases and J gave up 6 bases, with 5 bases separating them. The germline CDR1 and CDR2 sequences are DFQATT and SNEGSKA (reference sequence). CDR3 length equals 9 residues. The CDR3 bases are TGCAGTGCTGGGGTCGAGCAGTACTTC. Its protein is CSAGVEQYF.

This rearrangement joins TRBV7-9 to TRBJ1-1; TRBD1 matches 10 bases. CDR3 length: 16 residues. CDR1 and CDR2 from the germline V gene are SEHNR and FQNEAQ (reference sequence). After removal of 1 base from V and 6 bases from J, the junction contained 8 bases not matched to a gene. CDR3: CASSLVLGQGDAEAFF. In DNA form, the CDR3 reads TGTGCCAGCAGCTTAGTCTTAGGACAGGGGGACGCTGAAGCTTTCTTT.

Concerning this clone: The junction differs from germline at one of its ends, possibly a read error. The rearrangement uses TRBV6-1 and TRBJ1-4; tentative D call: TRBD1 (6 bases). The CDR3 is 14 residues long. Germline assignment: CDR1 MNHNS and CDR2 SASEGT. The CDR3 region has the DNA TGTGCCAGCAGCGAAGACAGGATTAATGAAAAACTGTTTTTT. It is translated as CASSEDRINEKLFF.

This clone was detected a few times. The rearrangement links TRBV19 to TRBJ2-7, with TRBD1 identical over 8 bases. This CDR3 comprises 14 residues. CDR1 and CDR2 (germline): LNHDA, SQIVND (reference sequence). J lost 0 bases, V lost 6 bases, and 4 bases had no gene match. In DNA, the CDR3 is TGTGCCAGTAGCCTACAGGGGGGCTCCTACGAGCAGTACTTC. This encodes CASSLQGGSYEQYF. Looking up the rest from reference TRBV19 and TRBJ2-7 gives the full variable domain: DGGITQSPKYLFRKEGQNVTLSCEQNLNHDAMYWYRQDPGQGLRLIYYSQIVNDFQKGDIAEGYSVSREKKESFPLTVTSAQKNPTAFYLCASSLQGGSYEQYFGPGTRLTVT.

As to this clone: An end of the junction does not agree with germline; a read error may underlie this. This chain links TRBV2 with TRBJ1-4, with TRBD1 as a possible D gene (5 bases). Germline V gives CDR1 SNHLY, CDR2 FYNNEI. The CDR3 loop spans 12 amino acids. The CDR3 is CASRGDGTTHVF. DNA for the CDR3: TGTGCCAGCAGGGGGGACGGGACTACCCACGTTTTT.

The chain recombines TRBV11-2 with TRBJ2-2; D may be TRBD1 (6 bases). V was shortened by 2 bases and J by 5 bases, with 12 bases between the two germline ends. The CDR3 sequence is 15 residues long. Germline values: CDR1 SGHAT, CDR2 FQNNGV. The CDR3 DNA reads TGTGCCAGCAGCTTACTAGGACAGTCAACCGGGGAGCTGTTTTTT. This codes for CASSLLGQSTGELFF.

The CDR3 loop is CAWKNDQGGEKLFF. CDR3 nucleotides: TGTGCCTGGAAAAACGATCAGGGAGGAGAAAAACTGTTTTTT. The chain uses TRBV30 and TRBJ1-4; D is perhaps TRBD1 (5 bases). In germline, CDR1 is GTSNPN, CDR2 SVGIG (reference sequence). Between the trimmed V and J ends, which lost 4 bases and 8 bases, there was a span of 17 bases. CDR3 length: 14 residues.

The J gene is TRBJ2-5, the V gene TRBV18; no clear D gene. CDR1 KGHSH and CDR2 LQKENI come from the germline V gene. Trimming cost V 4 bases and J 5 bases, with 8 bases left between them. This CDR3 contains 12 residues. CDR3 amino acids: CASSQTRETQYF. Written as DNA, the CDR3 is TGTGCCAGCTCACAGACCCGGGAGACCCAGTACTTC.

The V and J genes are TRBV30 and TRBJ1-2, with D maybe TRBD1 (6 bases). The CDR3 loop spans 14 amino acids. CDR1 and CDR2 from the germline V gene are GTSNPN and SVGIG (reference sequence). The CDR3 region is CAPDRTPLNYGYTF. CDR3 DNA sequence: TGTGCGCCCGACAGGACTCCTCTAAACTATGGCTACACCTTC.

The chain employs TRBV5-4 and TRBJ1-4; 10 bases line up with TRBD1. Losses at the gene ends were 4 bases for V and 8 bases for J; bases not matched to a gene: 14. This CDR3 contains 17 residues. CDR1 and CDR2 from the germline V gene are SGHNT and YYREEE (reference sequence). CDR3 residues: CASSKARDRGADEKLFF. CDR3 in DNA: TGTGCCAGCAGCAAGGCCCGGGACAGGGGAGCTGACGAAAAACTGTTTTTT.